Each of the 15 T cell receptor beta chains below was sequenced from the same sample in a study of a mutant IDH1 vaccine in newly diagnosed glioma (dated by TCRdb to the early 2020s). Library construction relied on the immunoSEQ multiplex PCR assay. The clones in this table, taken by TCRdb from immuneACCESS, are in-frame only. Not every clone is retained; where verified, under half of the shortfall comes from an unresolved V gene, and the cause of the rest is unknown. The sample table lists some 80,000 clones, approximately 85% of them with a count of one. Around 0.77% of the sample comes from the top ten. The time point label for this specimen denotes: week 23, last vaccination. A 20-mer mutant IDH1 peptide at 300 micrograms in Montanide made up each vaccine dose, which was injected subcutaneously together with topical imiquimod. No antigens are known for them. Sequenced here: PBMCs, sampled from a glioma patient whose treatment included an IDH1 peptide vaccine. These receptors were collected from a woman aged 45-60 years with glioma.

The chain recombines TRBV10-1 with TRBJ2-4; D is possibly TRBD1 or TRBD2 (5 bases each). The CDR3 is made up of 15 amino acids. V gave up 8 bases and J gave up 3 bases, with 17 bases separating them. The germline V gene has CDR1 WNHNN and CDR2 SYGVQD (reference sequence). CDR3 in DNA: TGCGCCAGCTGTCCTCTAGGGACGGACAAAAACATTCAGTACTTC. This gives the protein CASCPLGTDKNIQYF.

The rearrangement joins TRBV30 to TRBJ2-1, with TRBD2 matching over 9 bases. Germline V gives CDR1 GTSNPN, CDR2 SVGIG (reference sequence). The CDR3 length is 18 residues. J lost 8 bases, V lost 4 bases, and 21 bases had no gene match. The DNA of the CDR3 is TGTGCCTGGATGGGGGCAGGAGGTGCGGGAGGGACGGTCCATGAGCAGTTCTTC. Protein sequence: CAWMGAGGAGGTVHEQFF.

This chain joins TRBV28 and TRBJ1-5; no clear D gene. The CDR3 runs 13 residues. V was shortened by 9 bases and J by 10 bases, with 19 bases between the two germline ends. The germline CDR1 and CDR2 sequences are MDHEN and SYDVKM. CDR3 in DNA: TGTGCCAGTAGCCGGAAGTGGGGTCAACCCCAGCATTTT. As protein: CASSRKWGQPQHF. The whole variable domain, remainder taken from reference TRBV28 and TRBJ1-5, is DVKVTQSSRYLVKRTGEKVFLECVQDMDHENMFWYRQDPGLGLRLIYFSYDVKMKEKGDIPEGYSVSREKKERFSLILESASTNQTSMYLCASSRKWGQPQHFGDGTRLSIL.

The V call is TRBV28, the J call TRBJ1-4, with D perhaps TRBD1 (6 bases). V gave up 5 bases and J gave up 7 bases, with 14 bases separating them. The CDR3 length is 14 residues. Germline values: CDR1 MDHEN, CDR2 SYDVKM. The CDR3 bases are TGTGCCAGCAGTCTAGGGGGGAAAGGTGAAAAACTGTTTTTT. This encodes CASSLGGKGEKLFF. Full variable domain (remainder filled in from reference TRBV28 and TRBJ1-4): DVKVTQSSRYLVKRTGEKVFLECVQDMDHENMFWYRQDPGLGLRLIYFSYDVKMKEKGDIPEGYSVSREKKERFSLILESASTNQTSMYLCASSLGGKGEKLFFGSGTQLSVL.

The rearrangement uses TRBV29-1 and TRBJ2-2; 9 nucleotides match TRBD1. This CDR3 region has 14 residues. Germline CDR1 reads SQVTM; CDR2 reads ANQGSEA. Losses at the gene ends were 7 bases for V and 6 bases for J; bases not matched to a gene: 9. For the CDR3, the DNA is TGCAGCGCGAACCGGGACAGGGTGTCCGGGGAGCTGTTTTTT. This encodes CSANRDRVSGELFF.

This clone was seen more than once but under ten times. The rearrangement joins TRBV5-5 to TRBJ1-2; no firm D call. From germline, CDR1 is SGHKS and CDR2 YYEKEE (reference sequence). Trimming stripped 4 bases from V and 0 bases from J, with 7 bases between. The CDR3 is 13 residues long. CDR3 sequence (DNA): TGTGCCAGCAGCCCTGACACTAACTATGGCTACACCTTC. Translated, it gives CASSPDTNYGYTF. The full variable domain, rest sourced from reference TRBV5-5 and TRBJ1-2, is DAGVTQSPTHLIKTRGQQVTLRCSPISGHKSVSWYQQVLGQGPQFIFQYYEKEERGRGNFPDRFSARQFPNYSSELNVNALLLGDSALYLCASSPDTNYGYTFGSGTRLTVV.

The J gene is TRBJ2-7, the V gene TRBV6-5; 7 bases match TRBD1. J lost 5 bases, V lost 4 bases, and 11 bases had no gene match. Germline values: CDR1 MNHEY, CDR2 SVGAGI. This CDR3 spans 15 amino acids. Here the CDR3 reads CASSSPGTAFHEQYF. CDR3 coding DNA: TGTGCCAGCAGTTCACCCGGGACAGCCTTCCACGAGCAGTACTTC.

The chain combines TRBV7-3 with TRBJ2-1, with a tentative D call TRBD2 (6 bases). Germline assignment: CDR1 SGHTA and CDR2 FQGTGA. The CDR3 is 14 amino acids. The V gene lost 6 bases and the J gene lost 9 bases, with 18 bases spanning the gap. In DNA form, the CDR3 reads TGTGCCAGCAGGTTGGACTACCGCGGCGGTGAGCAGTTCTTC. Translated: CASRLDYRGGEQFF.

The chain couples TRBV27 to TRBJ1-2, with 7 bases fitting TRBD1. CDR3 size: 16 residues. Germline CDR1 is MNHEY and CDR2 is SMNVEV (reference sequence). V shed 6 bases, J shed 3 bases, and the junction held 13 bases outside the gene matches. The CDR3 sequence is CASSPSRDSDYYGYTF. CDR3 nucleotide sequence: TGTGCCAGCAGCCCTTCCAGGGACAGTGACTACTATGGCTACACCTTC.

As DNA, the CDR3 is TGTGCCAGCAGCTTATCCCCCAGCGGGGGGACTGAAGCTTTCTTT. This gives the protein CASSLSPSGGTEAFF. The V and J genes are TRBV7-3 and TRBJ1-1, with D tentatively TRBD1 (5 bases). The CDR3 loop spans 15 amino acids. V lost 2 bases and J lost 5, with 15 bases in between. Germline CDR1 SGHTA, CDR2 FQGTGA.

This clone came up once. The chain employs TRBV13 and TRBJ2-5; D is unclear. Germline CDR1 is PRHDT and CDR2 is FYEKMQ (reference sequence). Trimming took 0 bases from V and 0 from J, leaving 5 bases between them. The CDR3 runs to 14 residues. As DNA, the CDR3 is TGTGCCAGCAGCTTAGGCCCGTACCAAGAGACCCAGTACTTC. Protein: CASSLGPYQETQYF.

This clone appeared a few times. The V call is TRBV27, the J call TRBJ2-1; 7 bases map to TRBD2. J gave up 2 bases and V 6 bases, and 7 bases lay outside the gene matches. The CDR3 totals 15 residues. Germline CDR1 and CDR2: MNHEY and SMNVEV (reference sequence). The CDR3 DNA reads as TGTGCCAGCAGGCCTACTAGCGAGCCCTACAATGAGCAGTTCTTC. Protein product: CASRPTSEPYNEQFF.

V and J are TRBV28 and TRBJ2-1, with 8 bases fitting TRBD1. The ends lost 6 bases at V and 2 bases at J; junction bases unmatched: 9. Germline V gene sequence: CDR1 MDHEN, CDR2 SYDVKM. CDR3 length equals 16 residues. The CDR3 nucleotides read TGTGCCAGCAGCTCAGCGGACAGGGCGGCCTACAATGAGCAGTTCTTC. This sequence encodes CASSSADRAAYNEQFF.

The V gene is TRBV7-8, the J gene TRBJ2-6, with a weak D call TRBD1 (6 bases). V was clipped by 5 bases and J by 4 bases, with 15 bases between them. The CDR3 totals 16 residues. The germline V gene has CDR1 SGHVS and CDR2 FQNEAQ. The DNA for the CDR3 is TGTGCCAGCAGCCCCCGTGGGACATCAGGGGCCAACGTCCTGACTTTC. Amino acids: CASSPRGTSGANVLTF.

This chain links TRBV11-3 with TRBJ2-1; D is tentatively TRBD1 or TRBD2 (5 bases each). V dropped 0 bases and J dropped 4 bases, with 7 bases sitting between them. Germline CDR1 reads SGHNT; CDR2 reads YENEEA. This CDR3 is built from 14 residues. This CDR3 is CASSLEGEYNEQFF. As DNA, the CDR3 is TGTGCCAGCAGCTTAGAGGGGGAGTACAATGAGCAGTTCTTC.